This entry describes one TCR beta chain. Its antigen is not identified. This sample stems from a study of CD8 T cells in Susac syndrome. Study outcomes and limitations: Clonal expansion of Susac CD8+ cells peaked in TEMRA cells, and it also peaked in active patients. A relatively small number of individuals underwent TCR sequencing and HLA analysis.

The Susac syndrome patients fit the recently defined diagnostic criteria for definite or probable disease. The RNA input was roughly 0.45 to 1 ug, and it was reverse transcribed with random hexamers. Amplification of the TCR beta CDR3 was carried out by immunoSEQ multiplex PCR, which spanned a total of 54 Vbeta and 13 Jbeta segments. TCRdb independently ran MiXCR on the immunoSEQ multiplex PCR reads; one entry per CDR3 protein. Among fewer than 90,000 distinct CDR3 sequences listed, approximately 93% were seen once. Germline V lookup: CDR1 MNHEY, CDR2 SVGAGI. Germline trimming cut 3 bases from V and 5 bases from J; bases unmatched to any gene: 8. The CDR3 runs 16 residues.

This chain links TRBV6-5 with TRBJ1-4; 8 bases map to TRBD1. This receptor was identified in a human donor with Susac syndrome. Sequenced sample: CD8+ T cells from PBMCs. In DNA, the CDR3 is TGTGCCAGCAGTTATCTCCGGGACAGGTCGAATGAAAAACTGTTTTTT. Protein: CASSYLRDRSNEKLFF.